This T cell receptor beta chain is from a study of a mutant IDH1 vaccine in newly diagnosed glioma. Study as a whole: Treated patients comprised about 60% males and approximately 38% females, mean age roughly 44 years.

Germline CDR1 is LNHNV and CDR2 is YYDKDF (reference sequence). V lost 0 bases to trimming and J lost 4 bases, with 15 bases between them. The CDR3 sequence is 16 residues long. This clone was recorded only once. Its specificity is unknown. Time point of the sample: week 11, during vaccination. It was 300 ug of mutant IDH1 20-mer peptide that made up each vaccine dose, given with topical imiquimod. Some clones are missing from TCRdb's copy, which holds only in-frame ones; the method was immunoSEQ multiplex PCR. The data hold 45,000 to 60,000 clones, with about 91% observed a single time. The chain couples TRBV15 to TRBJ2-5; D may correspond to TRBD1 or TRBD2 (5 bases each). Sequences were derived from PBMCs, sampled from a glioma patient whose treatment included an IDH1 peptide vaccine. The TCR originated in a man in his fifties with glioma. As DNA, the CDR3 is TGTGCCACCAGCAGAGATCTAACGGCCGGGACAGAGACCCAGTACTTC. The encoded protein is CATSRDLTAGTETQYF.